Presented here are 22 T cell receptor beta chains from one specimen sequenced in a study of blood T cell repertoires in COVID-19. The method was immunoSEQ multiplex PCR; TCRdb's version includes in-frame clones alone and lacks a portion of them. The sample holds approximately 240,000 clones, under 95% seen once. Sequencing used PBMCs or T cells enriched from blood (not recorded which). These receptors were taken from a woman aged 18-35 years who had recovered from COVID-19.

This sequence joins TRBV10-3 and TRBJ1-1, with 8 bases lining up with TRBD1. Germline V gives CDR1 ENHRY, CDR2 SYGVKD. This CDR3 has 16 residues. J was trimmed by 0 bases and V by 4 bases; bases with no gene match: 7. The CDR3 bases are TGTGCCATCAGTGGGACTGCGACAGGGGTGAACACTGAAGCTTTCTTT. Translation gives CAISGTATGVNTEAFF.

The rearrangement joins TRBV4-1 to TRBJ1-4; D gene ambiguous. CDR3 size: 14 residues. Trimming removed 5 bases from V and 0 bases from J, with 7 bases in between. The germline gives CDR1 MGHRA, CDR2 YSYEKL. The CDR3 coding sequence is TGCGCCAGCAGCAACAGAGCAACTAATGAAAAACTGTTTTTT. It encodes CASSNRATNEKLFF.

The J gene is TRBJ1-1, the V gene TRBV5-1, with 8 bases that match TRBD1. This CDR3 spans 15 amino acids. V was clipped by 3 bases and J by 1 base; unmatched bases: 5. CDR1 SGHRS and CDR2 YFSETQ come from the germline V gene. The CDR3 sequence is CASSWTGTGNTEAFF. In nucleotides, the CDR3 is TGCGCCAGCAGCTGGACCGGGACAGGGAACACTGAAGCTTTCTTT.

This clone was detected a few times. The CDR3 DNA reads TGTGCCAGCAGTGACGCCCCGGACAGGGGGCATGGCTACACCTTC. This codes for CASSDAPDRGHGYTF. This chain uses TRBV6-1 with TRBJ1-2; 11 nucleotides agree with TRBD1. This CDR3 spans 15 amino acids. The J segment lost 6 bases and the V segment lost 3 bases, leaving 6 bases of the junction unmatched. Per the germline V gene, CDR1 is MNHNS and CDR2 is SASEGT.

The CDR3 DNA sequence: TGTGCCAGCAGCTTGGCCTACAGGGGTTCTTCACCCCTCCACTTT. It specifies CASSLAYRGSSPLHF. The V call is TRBV5-8, the J call TRBJ1-6; TRBD1 agrees at 7 bases. V shed 0 bases and J 9 bases; nucleotides not matched to a gene: 6. CDR1 and CDR2 (germline): SGHTS, YDEGEE. The CDR3 has 15 residues.

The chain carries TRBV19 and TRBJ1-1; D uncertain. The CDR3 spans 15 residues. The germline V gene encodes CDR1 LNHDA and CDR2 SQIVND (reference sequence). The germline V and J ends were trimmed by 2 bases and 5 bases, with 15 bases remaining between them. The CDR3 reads CASSINASPGTEAFF. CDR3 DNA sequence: TGTGCCAGTAGTATAAATGCGTCCCCGGGGACTGAAGCTTTCTTT.

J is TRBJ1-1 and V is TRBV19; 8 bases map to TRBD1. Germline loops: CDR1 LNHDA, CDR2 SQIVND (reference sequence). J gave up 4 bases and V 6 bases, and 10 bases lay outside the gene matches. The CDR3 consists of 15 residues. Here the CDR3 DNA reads TGTGCCAGTAGGCGGAGGGGACAGGTGGGCACTGAAGCTTTCTTT. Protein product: CASRRRGQVGTEAFF.

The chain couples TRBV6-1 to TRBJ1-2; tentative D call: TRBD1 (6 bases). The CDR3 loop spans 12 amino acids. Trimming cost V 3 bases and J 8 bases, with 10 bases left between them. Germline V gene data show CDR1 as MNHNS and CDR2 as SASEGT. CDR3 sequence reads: CASSDQGRGYTF. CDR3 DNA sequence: TGTGCCAGCAGTGATCAGGGGCGAGGCTACACCTTC.

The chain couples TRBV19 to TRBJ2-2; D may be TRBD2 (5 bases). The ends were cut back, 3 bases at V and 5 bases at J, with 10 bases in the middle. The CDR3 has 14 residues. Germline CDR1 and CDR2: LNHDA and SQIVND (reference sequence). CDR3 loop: CASSMGPGTGELFF. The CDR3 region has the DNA TGTGCCAGTAGTATGGGCCCGGGGACCGGGGAGCTGTTTTTT.

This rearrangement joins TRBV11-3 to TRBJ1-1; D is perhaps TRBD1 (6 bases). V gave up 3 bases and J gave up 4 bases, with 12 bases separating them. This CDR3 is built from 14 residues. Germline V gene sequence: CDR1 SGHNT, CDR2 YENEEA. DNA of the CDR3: TGTGCCAGCAGCTTGTTTCAGGGGAGCACTGAAGCTTTCTTT. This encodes CASSLFQGSTEAFF.

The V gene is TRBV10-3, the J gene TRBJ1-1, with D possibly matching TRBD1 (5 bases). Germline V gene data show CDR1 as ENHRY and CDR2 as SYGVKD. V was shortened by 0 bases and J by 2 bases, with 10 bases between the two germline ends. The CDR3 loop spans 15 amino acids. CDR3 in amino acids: CAISESATVNTEAFF. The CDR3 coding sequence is TGTGCCATCAGTGAGTCTGCGACAGTAAACACTGAAGCTTTCTTT.

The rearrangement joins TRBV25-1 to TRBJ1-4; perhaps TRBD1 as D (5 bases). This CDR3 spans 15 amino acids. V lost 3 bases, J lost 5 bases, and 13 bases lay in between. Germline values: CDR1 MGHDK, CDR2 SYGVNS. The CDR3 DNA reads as TGTGCCAGCAGTGACCCCCGGGACTTAAATGAAAAACTGTTTTTT. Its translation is CASSDPRDLNEKLFF.

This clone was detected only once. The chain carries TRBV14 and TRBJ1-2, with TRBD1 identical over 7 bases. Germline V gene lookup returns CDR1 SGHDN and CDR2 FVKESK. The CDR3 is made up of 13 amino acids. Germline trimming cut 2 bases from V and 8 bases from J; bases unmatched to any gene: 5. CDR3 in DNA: TGTGCCAGCAGCCAATACAGGGGAGGCGGCTACACCTTC. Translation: CASSQYRGGGYTF.

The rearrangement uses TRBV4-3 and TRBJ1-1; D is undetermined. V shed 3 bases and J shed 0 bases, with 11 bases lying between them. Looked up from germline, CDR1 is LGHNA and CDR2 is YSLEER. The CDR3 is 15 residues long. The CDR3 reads CASSHSGVMNTEAFF. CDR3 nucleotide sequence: TGCGCCAGCAGCCATTCCGGGGTCATGAACACTGAAGCTTTCTTT.

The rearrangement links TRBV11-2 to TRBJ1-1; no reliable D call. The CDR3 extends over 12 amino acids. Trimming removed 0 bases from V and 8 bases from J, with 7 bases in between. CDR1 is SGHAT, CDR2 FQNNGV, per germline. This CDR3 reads CASSLEGREAFF. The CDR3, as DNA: TGTGCCAGCAGCTTAGAGGGCAGAGAAGCTTTCTTT.

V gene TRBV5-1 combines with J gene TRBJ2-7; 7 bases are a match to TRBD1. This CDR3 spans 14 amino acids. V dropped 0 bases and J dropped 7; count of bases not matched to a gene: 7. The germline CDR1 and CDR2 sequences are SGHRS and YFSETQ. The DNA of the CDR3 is TGCGCCAGCAGCTTGGGGGACAGCACAGGAGAGCAGTACTTC. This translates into CASSLGDSTGEQYF.

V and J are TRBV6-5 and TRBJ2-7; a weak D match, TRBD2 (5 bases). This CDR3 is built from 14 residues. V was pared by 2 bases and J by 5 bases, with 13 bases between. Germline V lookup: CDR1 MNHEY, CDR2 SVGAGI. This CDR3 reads CASSYRRVIDEQYF. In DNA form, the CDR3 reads TGTGCCAGCAGTTACCGGCGGGTTATTGACGAGCAGTACTTC.

CDR3 nucleotides: TGTGCCAGCAGTTACTTGACAGGCTACCTCAATGAGCAGTTCTTC. Its protein is CASSYLTGYLNEQFF. The genes are TRBV6-2 or TRBV6-3 and TRBJ2-1, with D possibly TRBD1 on 6 matching bases. With 1 base removed from V and 6 bases from J, the gap between germline ends came to 13 bases. The length of the CDR3 is 15 residues. Per the germline V gene, CDR1 is MNHEY and CDR2 is SVGEGT.

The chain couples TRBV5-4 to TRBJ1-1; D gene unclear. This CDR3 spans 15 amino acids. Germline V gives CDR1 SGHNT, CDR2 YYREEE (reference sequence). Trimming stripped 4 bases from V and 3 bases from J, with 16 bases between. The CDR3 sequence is CASSPRSGLDTEAFF. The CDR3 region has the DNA TGTGCCAGCAGCCCACGGAGCGGGCTGGACACTGAAGCTTTCTTT.

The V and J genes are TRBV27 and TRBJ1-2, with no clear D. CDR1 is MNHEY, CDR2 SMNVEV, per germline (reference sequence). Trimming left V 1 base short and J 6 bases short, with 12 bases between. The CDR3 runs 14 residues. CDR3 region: CASSLFPGNNGYTF. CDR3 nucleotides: TGTGCCAGCAGTTTATTCCCGGGGAACAATGGCTACACCTTC.

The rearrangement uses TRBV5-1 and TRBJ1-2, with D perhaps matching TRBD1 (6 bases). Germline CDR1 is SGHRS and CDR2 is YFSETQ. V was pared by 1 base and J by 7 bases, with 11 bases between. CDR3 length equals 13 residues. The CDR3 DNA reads TGCGCCAGCAGCTTGACAGGGTTGGGTGGCTACACCTTC. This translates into CASSLTGLGGYTF. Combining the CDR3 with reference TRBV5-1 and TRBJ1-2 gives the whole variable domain KAGVTQTPRYLIKTRGQQVTLSCSPISGHRSVSWYQQTPGQGLQFLFEYFSETQRNKGNFPGRFSGRQFSNSRSEMNVSTLELGDSALYLCASSLTGLGGYTFGSGTRLTVV.

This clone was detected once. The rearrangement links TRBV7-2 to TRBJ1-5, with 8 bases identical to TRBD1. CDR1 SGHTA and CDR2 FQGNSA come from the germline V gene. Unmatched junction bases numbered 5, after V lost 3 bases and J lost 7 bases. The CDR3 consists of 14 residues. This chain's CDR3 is CASSLAGGVQPQHF. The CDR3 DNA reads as TGTGCCAGCAGCTTGGCAGGGGGCGTCCAGCCCCAGCATTTT.